The 8 T cell receptor beta chains given below trace back to one sample, sequenced in a study of CD8+ T cells in alopecia areata. The treatment here: oral pan-JAK inhibitor, 5-10 mg twice daily. After isolation, RNA underwent reverse transcription to generate cDNA as the sequencing template. The table came from immunoSEQ multiplex PCR; TCRdb's copy has only in-frame clones and leaves some out. Among about 220,000 clones listed, 50% to 60% were seen once. The material sequenced was CD4+ T cells sorted from blood, taken at week 4, from a patient treated with tofacitinib. These receptors were taken from a human donor with alopecia areata.

The gene calls are TRBV5-1 and TRBJ2-5, with D possibly matching TRBD1 (5 bases). The CDR3 runs to 14 residues. Per germline, CDR1 SGHRS and CDR2 YFSETQ. V shed 0 bases and J shed 5 bases, with 11 bases lying between them. Here the CDR3 DNA reads TGCGCCAGCAGCTTGGGGGGCCGGCAGGAGACCCAGTACTTC. This encodes CASSLGGRQETQYF.

The chain carries TRBV9 and TRBJ2-3, with TRBD2 matching 8 bases. The germline gives CDR1 SGDLS, CDR2 YYNGEE. The length of the CDR3 is 16 residues. Trimming took 0 bases from V and 2 from J; bases not matched to a gene: 5. The CDR3 loop is CASSVAVSGVTDTQYF. In nucleotides, the CDR3 is TGTGCCAGCAGCGTAGCAGTTAGCGGGGTCACAGATACGCAGTATTTT.

This clone came up once. The rearrangement joins TRBV6-6 to TRBJ1-6; 7 bases fit TRBD1. Germline CDR1 is MNHNY and CDR2 is SVGAGI (reference sequence). This CDR3 comprises 15 residues. V was pared by 2 bases and J by 7 bases, with 5 bases of the junction left unmatched. The CDR3 is CASSYLQGRNSPLHF. The CDR3, as DNA: TGTGCCAGCAGTTACCTACAGGGGAGAAATTCACCCCTCCACTTT.

This clone has more than one count but fewer than ten. The same CDR3 arises from other DNA sequences in this sample as well. The chain links TRBV29-1 to TRBJ2-7; the D gene is possibly TRBD1 (6 bases). Per germline, CDR1 SQVTM and CDR2 ANQGSEA. This CDR3 is built from 11 residues. V was pared by 7 bases and J by 2 bases, with 9 bases between. The CDR3 DNA follows: TGCAGCGGGGGACAACCCTACGAGCAGTACTTC. It translates to CSGGQPYEQYF.

This clone was observed a handful of times. V gene TRBV16 combines with J gene TRBJ1-5; TRBD1 matches 7 bases. The CDR3 length is 14 residues. Germline V gene lookup returns CDR1 KGHSY and CDR2 FQNENV. Trimming at V came to 2 bases and at J to 7 bases, leaving 5 bases not matched to a gene. The CDR3 region has the DNA TGTGCCAGCAGCCAAGAGACAGGGACGCAGCCCCAGCATTTT. Protein: CASSQETGTQPQHF.

V usage is TRBV14 and J usage is TRBJ1-2; no clear D. The V gene lost 1 base and the J gene lost 4 bases, with 7 bases spanning the gap. The CDR3 consists of 13 residues. CDR1 is SGHDN and CDR2 is FVKESK in the germline V gene. This chain's CDR3 is CASSQVGSYGYTF. The CDR3, as DNA: TGTGCCAGCAGCCAAGTAGGGAGCTATGGCTACACCTTC.

This chain joins TRBV29-1 and TRBJ2-1; the D gene could be TRBD1 or TRBD2 (6 bases each). The germline CDR1 and CDR2 sequences are SQVTM and ANQGSEA. This CDR3 spans 11 amino acids. The V gene lost 6 bases and the J gene lost 12 bases, with 15 bases spanning the gap. Here the CDR3 reads CSVTTGRGQFF. The CDR3 coding sequence is TGCAGCGTCACTACAGGGCGGGGGCAGTTCTTC.

The genes are TRBV5-1 and TRBJ1-1, with 8 bases matching TRBD1. The CDR3 extends over 14 amino acids. The junction had 3 bases not matched to a gene; V was cut back by 3 bases and J by 2 bases. Germline V CDR1 and CDR2: SGHRS, YFSETQ. The CDR3 reads CASSSDRANTEAFF. The CDR3 nucleotides are TGCGCCAGCAGCTCGGACAGGGCTAACACTGAAGCTTTCTTT.